Each of the 10 T cell receptor beta chains below was sequenced from the same sample in a study of T cell responses to AZD1222 COVID-19 vaccine. Sequenced by immunoSEQ multiplex PCR; TCRdb stores in-frame clones only, minus some. The repertoire holds some 110,000 clones, with 65% to 85% as singletons. This specimen was peripheral blood, taken on day 0 of AZD1222 vaccination. Receptors originate from an adult in good health.

The rearrangement links TRBV28 to TRBJ1-2, with TRBD1 identical over 7 bases. This CDR3 contains 13 residues. The V gene end was trimmed by 4 bases and the J gene end by 5 bases; junction bases not matched to a gene: 4. Germline assignment: CDR1 MDHEN and CDR2 SYDVKM. The CDR3 reads CASSYGTEYGYTF. CDR3 sequence (DNA): TGTGCCAGCAGTTACGGGACAGAGTATGGCTACACCTTC.

The chain uses TRBV28 and TRBJ1-5; tentatively, D is TRBD1 (5 bases). There are 15 residues in the CDR3. Trimming took off 7 bases at V and 4 bases at J, with 17 bases between the two ends. The germline gives CDR1 MDHEN, CDR2 SYDVKM. The DNA for the CDR3 is TGTGCCAGCATCCCCCCCGGGGCTTGGAATCAGCCCCAGCATTTT. The encoded protein is CASIPPGAWNQPQHF.

V and J are TRBV27 and TRBJ2-7; no reliable D call. The CDR3 totals 15 residues. V lost 0 bases, J lost 2 bases, and 11 bases lay in between. The V gene's germline CDR1 is MNHEY and CDR2 SMNVEV (reference sequence). DNA for the CDR3: TGTGCCAGCAGTTTATCGGCGCCAGTTCCCTACGAGCAGTACTTC. This codes for CASSLSAPVPYEQYF.

The J gene is TRBJ2-1, the V gene TRBV10-3; D not certain. Deletions cut 3 bases from V and 2 bases from J, with 11 bases between. The CDR3 totals 15 residues. Per germline, CDR1 ENHRY and CDR2 SYGVKD. CDR3 nucleotide sequence: TGTGCCATCAGTGACCCTCTAGAGGCCTACAATGAGCAGTTCTTC. It codes for CAISDPLEAYNEQFF.

The chain couples TRBV6-5 to TRBJ2-1; weak D call: TRBD2 (5 bases). Looked up from germline, CDR1 is MNHEY and CDR2 is SVGAGI. With 6 bases removed from V and 9 bases from J, the gap between germline ends came to 18 bases. The CDR3 runs to 14 residues. The CDR3 bases are TGTGCCAGCAGGTCTGATCGGCCGCGGGCTGAGCAGTTCTTC. Protein: CASRSDRPRAEQFF.

The chain combines TRBV6-5 with TRBJ1-2; tentatively, D is TRBD1 (6 bases). Trimming removed 6 bases at V and 5 bases at J, with 13 bases between. Per germline, CDR1 MNHEY and CDR2 SVGAGI. The CDR3 has 13 residues. The CDR3 loop is CASRRGQPYGYTF. The CDR3 DNA follows: TGTGCCAGCAGACGAGGACAGCCGTATGGCTACACCTTC.

The chain employs TRBV19 and TRBJ2-3, with 9 positions matching TRBD2. The germline gives CDR1 LNHDA, CDR2 SQIVND (reference sequence). The CDR3 sequence is 17 residues long. J gave up 3 bases and V 5 bases, and 12 bases lay outside the gene matches. The CDR3 here is CASSAYSLSGSTDTQYF. In DNA form, the CDR3 reads TGTGCCAGTAGTGCCTACAGCCTTAGCGGGAGTACAGATACGCAGTATTTT.

The chain uses TRBV4-3 and TRBJ1-3; D is undetermined. The germline gives CDR1 LGHNA, CDR2 YSLEER. CDR3 length equals 15 residues. V lost 4 bases to trimming and J lost 4 bases, with 14 bases between them. The CDR3 is CASSPQITAGNTIYF. The CDR3 region has the DNA TGCGCCAGCAGCCCCCAGATAACAGCCGGAAACACCATATATTTT.

The chain is built from TRBV5-1 and TRBJ2-7; D remains ambiguous. Germline V CDR1 and CDR2: SGHRS, YFSETQ. V shed 0 bases and J shed 7 bases, with 17 bases lying between them. The CDR3 is 15 residues long. The CDR3 nucleotides are TGCGCCAGCAGCTTGGCGGCAGCACTCCCCTGGGAGCAGTACTTC. Residues: CASSLAAALPWEQYF.

The chain links TRBV27 to TRBJ2-3; 10 bases align to TRBD2. The germline V gene encodes CDR1 MNHEY and CDR2 SMNVEV (reference sequence). The trim removed 2 bases at V and 5 bases at J, leaving 1 base unmatched. The CDR3 is made up of 14 amino acids. CDR3 sequence: CASSLRLAGDTQYF. The CDR3 DNA sequence: TGTGCCAGCAGTTTAAGACTAGCGGGAGATACGCAGTATTTT.